Presented here are 21 T cell receptor beta chains from one specimen sequenced in a study of OX40 agonist ivuxolimab in advanced cancers. Receptors were amplified or captured by the immunoSEQ multiplex PCR assay. TCRdb took this table from immuneACCESS and kept in-frame rearrangements with V and J called. Such tables lack part of the clones; where checked against another copy, unresolved V genes explain under half of the gap, and the rest is unexplained. The sample contains approximately 69,000 clones, around four fifths of them found a single time. The ten largest clones capture 5.5% to 7% of the sample. This specimen was CD4+ or CD8+ T cells sorted from blood, taken in a trial of the OX40 agonist ivuxolimab. These receptor sequences come from an adult with an advanced solid tumor such as melanoma, head and neck, liver or kidney cancer.

The gene calls are TRBV7-2 and TRBJ2-1; D perhaps matches TRBD2 (5 bases). Per the germline V gene, CDR1 is SGHTA and CDR2 is FQGNSA. Between the trimmed V and J ends, which lost 1 base and 5 bases, there was a span of 12 bases. There are 15 residues in the CDR3. The CDR3 spells CASSLEVRAHNEQFF. CDR3 DNA: TGTGCCAGCAGCTTAGAGGTGAGGGCCCACAATGAGCAGTTCTTC. The full variable domain, in which reference TRBV7-2 and TRBJ2-1 provide the parts outside the CDR3, is GAGVSQSPSNKVTEKGKDVELRCDPISGHTALYWYRQSLGQGLEFLIYFQGNSAPDKSGLPSDRFSAERTGGSVSTLTIQRTQQEDSAVYLCASSLEVRAHNEQFFGPGTRLTVL.

V and J are TRBV5-6 and TRBJ1-3; D not resolved. The V and J ends lost 0 bases and 4 bases respectively, with 8 bases between them. CDR3 length equals 14 residues. Germline CDR1 reads SGHDT; CDR2 reads YYEEEE. CDR3 loop: CASSLGGFGNTIYF. The CDR3 region has the DNA TGTGCCAGCAGCTTGGGAGGGTTCGGAAACACCATATATTTT.

This clone has a handful of counts. The chain uses TRBV6-1 and TRBJ2-7, with 8 bases lining up with TRBD1. Unmatched junction bases numbered 6, after V lost 2 bases and J lost 6 bases. The CDR3 is made up of 14 amino acids. Germline values: CDR1 MNHNS, CDR2 SASEGT. This CDR3 reads CASSEQTGAAEQYF. DNA of the CDR3: TGTGCCAGCAGTGAACAGACAGGGGCGGCCGAGCAGTACTTC.

The chain couples TRBV28 to TRBJ2-7; 11 bases are shared with TRBD2. CDR1 and CDR2 from the germline V gene are MDHEN and SYDVKM. This CDR3 has 15 amino acids. V lost 5 bases, J lost 3 bases, and 6 bases stayed unmatched. CDR3: CASSSGTSGDYEQYF. The CDR3, as DNA: TGTGCCAGCAGTAGCGGGACTAGCGGAGACTACGAGCAGTACTTC.

The chain uses TRBV28 and TRBJ1-2; no reliable D call. Germline V gene sequence: CDR1 MDHEN, CDR2 SYDVKM. V was trimmed by 3 bases and J by 3 bases, leaving 11 bases between them. This CDR3 has 14 residues. The CDR3 reads CASSFFAEDYGYTF. Here the CDR3 DNA reads TGTGCCAGCAGTTTCTTCGCGGAGGACTATGGCTACACCTTC.

The chain couples TRBV5-6 to TRBJ2-7, with D uncertain. Trimming shortened V by 0 bases and J by 9 bases, and 16 bases separated the two germline ends. The germline V gene encodes CDR1 SGHDT and CDR2 YYEEEE. The CDR3 is 14 residues long. Here the CDR3 DNA reads TGTGCCAGCAGCTTGGCCGGTTTCAGTGGTATGCAGTACTTC. Protein sequence: CASSLAGFSGMQYF.

V usage is TRBV28 and J usage is TRBJ1-3; 10 bases are a match to TRBD1. This CDR3 is built from 15 residues. V shed 10 bases, J shed 8 bases, and the junction held 14 bases outside the gene matches. Looked up from germline, CDR1 is MDHEN and CDR2 is SYDVKM. The CDR3 DNA reads TGTGCCACACTGACGTCGACAGGGGGCGGAGACACCATATATTTT. Translating it yields CATLTSTGGGDTIYF.

This clone was recorded a few times. This chain connects TRBV15 to TRBJ1-3; weak D call: TRBD1 (5 bases). CDR3 size: 15 residues. Per germline, CDR1 LNHNV and CDR2 YYDKDF (reference sequence). Between the trimmed V and J ends, which lost 0 bases and 0 bases, there was a span of 6 bases. The CDR3 spells CATSRDRVSGNTIYF. Written as DNA, the CDR3 is TGTGCCACCAGCAGAGACAGGGTCTCTGGAAACACCATATATTTT.

The chain uses TRBV12-1 and TRBJ2-5; TRBD1 is the table's D call and was not checked against the DNA. TRBV12-1 is a recognized pseudogene. The CDR3 loop spans 18 amino acids. The CDR3 DNA sequence: TGTGCCAGTCCAGCTTCCCCGGGACAGCGATGCTCCCAAGAGACCCAGTACTTC. It encodes CASPASPGQRCSQETQYF.

The genes are TRBV11-2 and TRBJ2-3; 9 nucleotides line up with TRBD2. CDR3 length: 14 residues. Germline assignment: CDR1 SGHAT and CDR2 FQNNGV. The trim removed 5 bases at V and 6 bases at J, leaving 6 bases unmatched. The CDR3 loop reads CASSPGLALDTQYF. In DNA, the CDR3 is TGTGCCAGCAGCCCGGGACTAGCCCTCGATACGCAGTATTTT.

This chain uses TRBV7-2 with TRBJ2-7; TRBD1 is a possible D gene (6 bases). This CDR3 comprises 15 residues. CDR1 and CDR2 from the germline V gene are SGHTA and FQGNSA. The V gene lost 1 base and the J gene lost 0 bases, with 10 bases spanning the gap. CDR3 protein: CASSLDRETSYEQYV. CDR3 sequence (DNA): TGTGCCAGCAGCTTAGACAGGGAAACCTCCTACGAGCAGTACGTC.

The chain is built from TRBV5-1 and TRBJ1-2, with 7 nucleotides matching TRBD1. CDR3 length: 18 residues. V shed 4 bases, J shed 0 bases, and the junction held 15 bases outside the gene matches. Germline values: CDR1 SGHRS, CDR2 YFSETQ. The CDR3 nucleotides read TGCGCCAGCAGCGGAACTTCGACCGGGACAGTAGCTAACTATGGCTACACCTTC. This encodes CASSGTSTGTVANYGYTF. Complete variable domain (other parts from reference TRBV5-1 and TRBJ1-2): KAGVTQTPRYLIKTRGQQVTLSCSPISGHRSVSWYQQTPGQGLQFLFEYFSETQRNKGNFPGRFSGRQFSNSRSEMNVSTLELGDSALYLCASSGTSTGTVANYGYTFGSGTRLTVV.

The rearrangement links TRBV9 to TRBJ2-7, with D uncertain. The CDR3 extends over 14 amino acids. Germline lookup yields CDR1 SGDLS and CDR2 YYNGEE. V was pared by 0 bases and J by 4 bases, with 11 bases between. The CDR3 bases are TGTGCCAGCAGCGTAGCCAGTTACGGTTACGAGCAGTACTTC. It encodes CASSVASYGYEQYF.

The gene calls are TRBV30 and TRBJ2-7; no clear D. The CDR3 is 11 residues long. The germline CDR1 and CDR2 sequences are GTSNPN and SVGIG (reference sequence). V was cut by 3 bases and J by 1 base, with 4 bases left in between. CDR3 amino acids: CAWSSSYEQYF. The DNA of the CDR3 is TGTGCCTGGAGCTCGTCCTACGAGCAGTACTTC.

The chain combines TRBV11-2 with TRBJ2-1; TRBD2 matches at 10 bases. The CDR3 runs to 16 residues. CDR1 SGHAT and CDR2 FQNNGV come from the germline V gene. J lost 10 bases, V lost 5 bases, and 14 bases had no gene match. CDR3 nucleotide sequence: TGTGCCAGCAGCACCACTAGCGGGATGTCGAATACCGAGCAGTTCTTC. This sequence encodes CASSTTSGMSNTEQFF.

The chain employs TRBV5-4 and TRBJ2-3; D possibly uses TRBD1 or TRBD2 (6 bases each). The V gene's germline CDR1 is SGHNT and CDR2 YYREEE (reference sequence). V was cut by 1 base and J by 0 bases, with 12 bases left in between. CDR3 length: 16 residues. CDR3 loop: CASSLRGASSTDTQYF. The CDR3 bases are TGTGCCAGCAGCTTGAGGGGGGCTAGTAGCACAGATACGCAGTATTTT.

The chain joins TRBV7-8 to TRBJ1-1; no firm D call. Germline V gene lookup returns CDR1 SGHVS and CDR2 FQNEAQ. Trimming stripped 4 bases from V and 1 base from J, with 10 bases between. CDR3 length: 14 residues. The CDR3 loop reads CASSSGGRNTEAFF. The CDR3 DNA is TGTGCCAGCAGCTCCGGCGGGCGGAACACTGAAGCTTTCTTT.

The chain recombines TRBV6-5 with TRBJ2-4; TRBD2 might be the D (5 bases). Trimming took 2 bases from V and 0 from J, leaving 8 bases between them. The CDR3 has 15 amino acids. The germline V gene has CDR1 MNHEY and CDR2 SVGAGI. CDR3 region: CASSYTAGAKNIQYF. The DNA for the CDR3 is TGTGCCAGCAGTTACACGGCGGGAGCCAAAAACATTCAGTACTTC.

The genes are TRBV11-2 and TRBJ2-7; 9 bases fit TRBD2. The ends lost 6 bases at V and 2 bases at J; junction bases unmatched: 2. CDR1 and CDR2 (germline): SGHAT, FQNNGV. This CDR3 is 13 amino acids long. This CDR3 reads CASRVAGAYEQYF. The CDR3 bases are TGTGCCAGCAGGGTAGCGGGGGCCTACGAGCAGTACTTC.

V and J are TRBV9 and TRBJ2-6, with TRBD1 matching 7 bases. Trimming took 5 bases from V and 1 from J; bases not matched to a gene: 21. CDR3 length: 21 amino acids. Germline CDR1 and CDR2: SGDLS and YYNGEE. This chain's CDR3 is CASRGFFPPQGERSGANVLTF. CDR3 nucleotide sequence: TGTGCCAGCAGAGGTTTTTTCCCCCCCCAGGGGGAAAGATCTGGGGCCAACGTCCTGACTTTC. Full variable domain (rest looked up from reference TRBV9 and TRBJ2-6): DSGVTQTPKHLITATGQRVTLRCSPRSGDLSVYWYQQSLDQGLQFLIQYYNGEERAKGNILERFSAQQFPDLHSELNLSSLELGDSALYFCASRGFFPPQGERSGANVLTFGAGSRLTVL.

This sequence joins TRBV28 and TRBJ1-5; the D gene is possibly TRBD1 (6 bases). V lost 6 bases, J lost 2 bases, and 11 bases lay in between. The CDR3 contains 14 residues. CDR1 is MDHEN, CDR2 SYDVKM, per germline. Here the CDR3 DNA reads TGTGCCAGCAGCTTGGGGGGGCGCAATCAGCCCCAGCATTTT. Translating gives CASSLGGRNQPQHF.